The 25 T cell receptor beta chains reported below all come from one sample, sequenced in a study of T cell responses to AZD1222 COVID-19 vaccine. Here immunoSEQ multiplex PCR was the method, and the copy in TCRdb shows in-frame clones only, minus some. Of approximately 150,000 clones in the sample, 85% to 95% were seen once. Sequences were derived from peripheral blood, sampled on day 0 of AZD1222 vaccination. Receptors were obtained from an adult in good health.

The chain joins TRBV9 to TRBJ1-6, with D perhaps TRBD1 (6 bases). Germline V gives CDR1 SGDLS, CDR2 YYNGEE. The CDR3 loop spans 14 amino acids. Trimming removed 0 bases from V and 11 bases from J, with 12 bases in between. The CDR3 coding sequence is TGTGCCAGCAGCGTAGATCAGGACAGAACACCCCTCCACTTT. Translation gives CASSVDQDRTPLHF.

V is TRBV28 and J is TRBJ1-5; D not certain. This CDR3 region has 16 residues. The V and J ends lost 1 base and 0 bases respectively, with 10 bases between them. Germline V CDR1 and CDR2: MDHEN, SYDVKM. CDR3 loop: CASSLFGSNSNQPQHF. CDR3 coding DNA: TGTGCCAGCAGTTTATTTGGCAGTAATAGCAATCAGCCCCAGCATTTT.

The chain employs TRBV11-3 and TRBJ2-1, with 8 bases that match TRBD1. Germline lookup yields CDR1 SGHNT and CDR2 YENEEA. After removal of 5 bases from V and 8 bases from J, the junction contained 5 bases not matched to a gene. The CDR3 has 13 residues. The CDR3 bases are TGTGCCAGCAGCCCAGGGGGCACCGATGAGCAGTTCTTC. It codes for CASSPGGTDEQFF.

The J gene is TRBJ2-1, the V gene TRBV18, with a possible D match to TRBD2 (6 bases). This CDR3 is built from 15 residues. Deletions cut 6 bases from V and 0 bases from J, with 12 bases between. Germline CDR1 is KGHSH and CDR2 is LQKENI. CDR3 residues: CASSRGESSYNEQFF. The DNA of the CDR3 is TGTGCCAGCTCGCGCGGGGAAAGCTCCTACAATGAGCAGTTCTTC.

In its sample, this clone was seen once. The genes are TRBV7-3 and TRBJ1-3; D is unclear. The CDR3 has 15 residues. The V end lost 2 bases, the J end lost 7 bases, and 15 bases lay between the germline ends. Germline V gene data show CDR1 as SGHTA and CDR2 as FQGTGA. CDR3: CASSLGGQSGNTIYF. CDR3 coding DNA: TGTGCCAGCAGCTTAGGTGGCCAGAGCGGGAACACCATATATTTT. Together with reference TRBV7-3 and TRBJ1-3, the CDR3 gives the full variable domain: GAGVSQTPSNKVTEKGKYVELRCDPISGHTALYWYRQSLGQGPEFLIYFQGTGAADDSGLPNDRFFAVRPEGSVSTLKIQRTERGDSAVYLCASSLGGQSGNTIYFGEGSWLTVV.

This rearrangement joins TRBV28 to TRBJ1-2, with D tentatively TRBD1 (6 bases). Germline V lookup: CDR1 MDHEN, CDR2 SYDVKM. The CDR3 covers 14 residues. The germline V and J ends were trimmed by 6 bases and 1 base, with 12 bases remaining between them. As DNA, the CDR3 is TGTGCCAGCAGGATGGGGGGCGGTAACTATGGCTACACCTTC. This gives the protein CASRMGGGNYGYTF.

The V and J genes are TRBV2 and TRBJ1-1; unclear D gene. Germline V gives CDR1 SNHLY, CDR2 FYNNEI. The V end was cut by 3 bases, the J end by 11 bases, with 19 bases between. The CDR3 loop spans 14 amino acids. For the CDR3, the DNA is TGTGCCAGCAGTGATAGAAAGCGCGAGGATATGGCTTTCTTT. This codes for CASSDRKREDMAFF.

This clone has a single count. The chain combines TRBV5-5 with TRBJ2-3; TRBD2 matches at 9 bases. Trimming removed 3 bases from V and 3 bases from J; junction bases left unmatched: 14. This CDR3 is built from 18 residues. CDR1 is SGHKS and CDR2 is YYEKEE in the germline V gene (reference sequence). Written as DNA, the CDR3 is TGTGCCAGCAGCTCTTCATGGTCTAGCGGGACTATTACAGATACGCAGTATTTT. It encodes CASSSSWSSGTITDTQYF.

V and J are TRBV24-1 and TRBJ2-3; the match to TRBD2 covers 8 bases. There are 14 residues in the CDR3. The germline CDR1 and CDR2 sequences are KGHDR and SFDVKD. Unmatched junction bases numbered 4, after V lost 7 bases and J lost 2 bases. Here the CDR3 reads CATSGTRPTDTQYF. Written as DNA, the CDR3 is TGTGCCACCAGCGGGACTAGACCCACAGATACGCAGTATTTT.

The CDR3 sequence: CASSRGWQYF. CDR3 coding DNA: TGTGCCAGCAGCAGGGGGTGGCAGTACTTC. The chain uses TRBV2 and TRBJ2-7; 7 bases are shared with TRBD1. CDR1 and CDR2 (germline): SNHLY, FYNNEI. This CDR3 region has 10 residues. J was trimmed by 9 bases and V by 6 bases; bases with no gene match: 2.

V gene TRBV6-6 combines with J gene TRBJ2-2; a possible D gene is TRBD2 (5 bases). Between the trimmed V and J ends, which lost 8 bases and 7 bases, there was a span of 14 bases. Germline CDR1 and CDR2: MNHNY and SVGAGI (reference sequence). The CDR3 is 13 amino acids. This CDR3 is CASGRTELGELFF. Here the CDR3 DNA reads TGTGCCAGCGGACGGACTGAGCTCGGGGAGCTGTTTTTT.

This clone occurred once. The CDR3 DNA reads as TGTGCCAGCAGCCAAGATGGCCTCTCGCCTGGAAACACCATATATTTT. Translating gives CASSQDGLSPGNTIYF. J is TRBJ1-3 and V is TRBV3-1 (or the pseudogene TRBV3-2); D is uncertain. Germline V gene lookup returns CDR1 LGHDT and CDR2 YNNKEL (reference sequence). V shed 0 bases and J shed 2 bases, with 11 bases lying between them. CDR3 size: 16 residues.

V usage is TRBV19 and J usage is TRBJ1-2, with TRBD1 as a possible D gene (6 bases). The CDR3 runs to 12 residues. V lost 7 bases and J lost 7, with 13 bases in between. Germline V gene lookup returns CDR1 LNHDA and CDR2 SQIVND (reference sequence). CDR3 bases: TGTGCCAGTATCGGGACATATTTTGGCTACACCTTC. It is translated as CASIGTYFGYTF.

The CDR3 region has the DNA TGTGCCATCAGTGAGGGGACAGGGTTCTCCTACGAGCAGTACTTC. Translation gives CAISEGTGFSYEQYF. The V and J genes are TRBV10-3 and TRBJ2-7; 9 nucleotides match TRBD1. CDR1 and CDR2 from the germline V gene are ENHRY and SYGVKD. V lost 2 bases and J lost 0; bases outside the gene matches: 2. The CDR3 sequence is 15 residues long.

J is TRBJ2-1 and V is TRBV5-8; D may be TRBD1 or TRBD2 (6 bases each). The length of the CDR3 is 17 residues. From germline, CDR1 is SGHTS and CDR2 YDEGEE. V lost 1 base and J lost 4, with 18 bases in between. Written as DNA, the CDR3 is TGTGCCAGCAGCTTGAGGGGGGCCGGGACGGCGTACAATGAGCAGTTCTTC. It specifies CASSLRGAGTAYNEQFF. Filled out from reference TRBV5-8 and TRBJ2-1, the complete variable domain reads EAGVTQSPTHLIKTRGQQATLRCSPISGHTSVYWYQQALGLGLQFLLWYDEGEERNRGNFPPRFSGRQFPNYSSELNVNALELEDSALYLCASSLRGAGTAYNEQFFGPGTRLTVL.

The chain joins TRBV30 to TRBJ1-2; D is undetermined. CDR3 length equals 11 residues. Germline V lookup: CDR1 GTSNPN, CDR2 SVGIG (reference sequence). As DNA, the CDR3 is TGTGGGTCCTCTTCTAACTATGGCTACACCTTC. Amino acids: CGSSSNYGYTF.

The chain carries TRBV15 and TRBJ2-5; D is possibly TRBD2 (6 bases). Germline V gene lookup returns CDR1 LNHNV and CDR2 YYDKDF (reference sequence). V shed 0 bases and J shed 6 bases, with 23 bases lying between them. This CDR3 is 18 amino acids long. DNA of the CDR3: TGTGCCACCAGCAGAGATATGGAGGGCGGGCGGGGCCTAAAGACCCAGTACTTC. It is translated as CATSRDMEGGRGLKTQYF.

V is TRBV25-1 and J is TRBJ1-5; 8 bases fit TRBD1. This CDR3 comprises 16 residues. The V segment lost 4 bases and the J segment 0 bases; nucleotides outside the gene matches: 5. CDR1 is MGHDK and CDR2 is SYGVNS in the germline V gene. The CDR3 DNA reads TGTGCCAGCAGTGGGACAGGGTGGTATAGCAATCAGCCCCAGCATTTT. Protein product: CASSGTGWYSNQPQHF.

This rearrangement joins TRBV7-2 to TRBJ2-1; 8 bases align to TRBD2. This CDR3 is 14 amino acids long. V lost 5 bases and J lost 6; bases outside the gene matches: 6. Germline CDR1 SGHTA, CDR2 FQGNSA. The DNA for the CDR3 is TGTGCCAGCAGCAACGGGGGGGCTATCAATGAGCAGTTCTTC. It encodes CASSNGGAINEQFF.

The chain joins TRBV6-5 to TRBJ1-1; the D is unclear. CDR3 size: 13 residues. The V end was cut by 6 bases, the J end by 1 base, with 9 bases between. The germline V gene has CDR1 MNHEY and CDR2 SVGAGI. CDR3: CASRRQPNTEAFF. CDR3 nucleotide sequence: TGTGCCAGCAGACGGCAGCCGAACACTGAAGCTTTCTTT.

V gene TRBV5-1 combines with J gene TRBJ1-1; no definite D call. The CDR3 spans 13 residues. V lost 1 base and J 5 bases, leaving 9 bases between the germline ends. In germline, CDR1 is SGHRS, CDR2 YFSETQ. CDR3 protein: CASSLRMRTEAFF. CDR3 nucleotide sequence: TGCGCCAGCAGCTTGAGGATGAGAACTGAAGCTTTCTTT. Combining the CDR3 with reference TRBV5-1 and TRBJ1-1 gives the whole variable domain KAGVTQTPRYLIKTRGQQVTLSCSPISGHRSVSWYQQTPGQGLQFLFEYFSETQRNKGNFPGRFSGRQFSNSRSEMNVSTLELGDSALYLCASSLRMRTEAFFGQGTRLTVV.

This clone appeared a single time. V is TRBV6-5 and J is TRBJ1-2; D ambiguous. V was shortened by 6 bases and J by 4 bases, with 15 bases between the two germline ends. Per the germline V gene, CDR1 is MNHEY and CDR2 is SVGAGI. The CDR3 has 14 amino acids. For the CDR3, the DNA is TGTGCCAGCAGGCAATCGTACAGATCCTATGGCTACACCTTC. Protein sequence: CASRQSYRSYGYTF.

The chain is built from TRBV29-1 and TRBJ2-7, with D uncertain. The ends were cut back, 7 bases at V and 7 bases at J, with 14 bases in the middle. The CDR3 loop spans 11 amino acids. Germline V gene data show CDR1 as SQVTM and CDR2 as ANQGSEA. CDR3 DNA sequence: TGCAGCGCCCCACGCCGGGCGGAGCAGTACTTC. Its translation is CSAPRRAEQYF.

The chain combines TRBV7-2 with TRBJ2-1, with 7 nucleotides matching TRBD2. With 3 bases clipped from V and 0 bases from J, the junction kept 5 bases outside the gene matches. This CDR3 is 16 amino acids long. Germline assignment: CDR1 SGHTA and CDR2 FQGNSA. The CDR3 nucleotides read TGTGCCAGCAGCTTCTGGGGGGGAGTCTCCTACAATGAGCAGTTCTTC. It encodes CASSFWGGVSYNEQFF.

The chain has TRBV5-1 and TRBJ1-5; no clear D gene. CDR1 and CDR2 (germline): SGHRS, YFSETQ. This CDR3 is built from 16 residues. V dropped 4 bases and J dropped 2 bases, with 16 bases sitting between them. In nucleotides, the CDR3 is TGCGCCAGCAGCCCAACCGGGGATACAGGCAATCAGCCCCAGCATTTT. It is translated as CASSPTGDTGNQPQHF. Full variable domain (rest looked up from reference TRBV5-1 and TRBJ1-5): KAGVTQTPRYLIKTRGQQVTLSCSPISGHRSVSWYQQTPGQGLQFLFEYFSETQRNKGNFPGRFSGRQFSNSRSEMNVSTLELGDSALYLCASSPTGDTGNQPQHFGDGTRLSIL.